These 9 T cell receptor beta chains were sequenced from one sample in a study of T cells in Graves' hyperthyroidism and ophthalmopathy. What was amplified from RNA transcripts were TCR beta CDR3 regions. Using the HTBI primer set, a first-round RT-PCR was run on the TCR CDR3. TCRdb analysed the multiplex PCR reads with MiXCR anew, one entry per CDR3 protein. Altogether around 430,000 distinct CDR3 sequences are present, 14% to 15% being singletons, with the ten largest covering 32%. The specimen was blood. These receptors all come from a woman in her thirties with Graves' hyperthyroidism.

This clonotype was counted at least ten times. The chain joins TRBV6-5 to TRBJ2-7; no clear D. V gave up 0 bases and J gave up 0 bases, with 12 bases separating them. Germline CDR1 and CDR2: MNHEY and SVGAGI. This CDR3 has 16 amino acids. CDR3 in DNA: TGTGCCAGCAGTTACTCTCTTGCCATCTCCTCCTACGAGCAGTACTTC. It yields the protein CASSYSLAISSYEQYF.

The chain combines TRBV28 with TRBJ1-2; tentative D call: TRBD1 (5 bases). The CDR3 is 15 residues long. Trimming left V 2 bases short and J 4 bases short, with 14 bases between. Germline-derived CDR1 and CDR2 are MDHEN and SYDVKM. CDR3 DNA: TGTGCCAGCAGTTTAATGGGGGGAGCGTCCTATGGCTACACCTTC. Its protein product is CASSLMGGASYGYTF.

Many counts were recorded for this clonotype. V and J are TRBV2 and TRBJ2-3; 9 nucleotides line up with TRBD2. The CDR3 runs 16 residues. The germline V gene encodes CDR1 SNHLY and CDR2 FYNNEI. V lost 6 bases and J lost 0; bases outside the gene matches: 7. The CDR3, as DNA: TGTGCCAGCAGAAGGATGACTAGCGGTAGCACAGATACGCAGTATTTT. Translation: CASRRMTSGSTDTQYF.

This clonotype came up a few times. Just one base apart from a much larger clone, this may be a read error. The chain uses TRBV28 and TRBJ2-1, with unresolved D. The CDR3 extends over 12 amino acids. Germline-derived CDR1 and CDR2 are MDHEN and SYDVKM. CDR3 sequence reads: CASRTAYNGQFF. CDR3 coding DNA: TGTGCCAGCAGGACCGCCTACAATGGGCAGTTCTTC.

In its sample, this clonotype was seen a few times. V usage is TRBV11-2 and J usage is TRBJ2-3, with D unclear. Germline lookup yields CDR1 SGHAT and CDR2 FQNNGV. Trimming cost V 1 base and J 7 bases, with 6 bases left between them. The CDR3 contains 12 residues. CDR3 DNA sequence: TGTGCCAGCAGCTTAGGCCTGAATACGCAGTATTTT. Amino acids: CASSLGLNTQYF.

A remark on this clonotype: A junction end diverges from the germline sequence, so it may reflect a read error. J is TRBJ2-5 and V is TRBV6-9, with TRBD1 identical over 7 bases. Germline V gives CDR1 MNHGY, CDR2 SVAAGI. The CDR3 is made up of 11 amino acids. CDR3 nucleotides: TGTGCCAGCAGTTACCAGGGGACAGCCCACTTC. Its protein is CASSYQGTAHF.

The rearrangement links TRBV18 to TRBJ2-2; no clear D. V dropped 1 base and J dropped 2 bases, with 5 bases sitting between them. This CDR3 contains 14 residues. Germline CDR1 and CDR2: KGHSH and LQKENI. This chain's CDR3 is CASSPQENTGELFF. The CDR3, as DNA: TGTGCCAGCTCACCACAGGAAAACACCGGGGAGCTGTTTTTT.

This chain joins TRBV5-1 and TRBJ1-1; D unresolved. The V gene's germline CDR1 is SGHRS and CDR2 YFSETQ. Trimming took 1 base from V and 3 from J, leaving 10 bases between them. This CDR3 comprises 14 residues. The CDR3 sequence is CASSLFPGDTEAFF. The CDR3 DNA is TGCGCCAGCAGCTTGTTCCCAGGTGACACTGAAGCTTTCTTT.

This clonotype was detected ten times or more. The V call is TRBV7-3, the J call TRBJ2-1; 8 positions agree with TRBD2. Germline V CDR1 and CDR2: SGHTA, FQGTGA. This CDR3 is 14 amino acids long. V shed 5 bases, J shed 8 bases, and the junction held 8 bases outside the gene matches. The CDR3 nucleotides read TGTGCCAGCAGCGCGCCGGGAGGGCGCGATGAGCAGTTCTTC. Translated, it gives CASSAPGGRDEQFF.